The 21 T cell receptor beta chains given below trace back to one sample, sequenced in a study of shared clonotypes between healthy human individuals. Profiling relied on immunoSEQ multiplex PCR, and the TCRdb table lists in-frame clones only, not all of them. The repertoire holds more than 850,000 clones, approximately 78% seen once, with 0.5% to 0.6% in the top ten. Sequenced sample: memory CD4+ T cells from PBMCs. The subset denotes: CD45RA-negative fraction. The receptors shown here come from a man between 18 and 35 years old in good health. Some clones in this sample may be carry-over from other donors' samples.

In its sample, this clone was seen a few times. J is TRBJ2-7 and V is TRBV10-3; 7 bases map to TRBD1. V gave up 5 bases and J gave up 3 bases; unmatched junction bases: 7. The CDR3 is made up of 14 amino acids. CDR1 and CDR2 (germline): ENHRY, SYGVKD. The CDR3 protein is CAISKPGQNYEQYF. The CDR3 DNA is TGTGCCATCAGTAAACCGGGACAGAACTACGAGCAGTACTTC.

Turning to this clone: One base away lies a much larger clone, so this may be a sequencing read error. Other DNA sequences within the sample encode an identical CDR3. This chain connects TRBV7-2 to TRBJ1-2; a weak D match, TRBD1 (5 bases). The germline CDR1 and CDR2 sequences are SGHTA and FQGNSA. The CDR3 contains 13 residues. The V gene lost 5 bases and the J gene lost 2 bases, with 9 bases spanning the gap. The CDR3 loop reads CASSPDRNYGYTF. The CDR3 DNA is TGTGCCAGCAGCCCTGACAGAAACTATGGCTACACCTTC.

The rearrangement joins TRBV7-9 to TRBJ2-6, with D unclear. This CDR3 is built from 14 residues. V lost 5 bases, J lost 4 bases, and 9 bases lay in between. From germline, CDR1 is SEHNR and CDR2 FQNEAQ (reference sequence). CDR3 nucleotides: TGTGCCAGCAGCACGAACCAGGGGGCCAACGTCCTGACTTTC. It is translated as CASSTNQGANVLTF.

The chain employs TRBV11-1 and TRBJ2-3; 8 nucleotides align to TRBD1. The CDR3 runs 18 residues. The J segment lost 1 base and the V segment lost 4 bases, leaving 13 bases of the junction unmatched. CDR1 and CDR2 from the germline V gene are SGHAT and FQDESV (reference sequence). CDR3 in amino acids: CASSSHKDRVHRTDTQYF. For the CDR3, the DNA is TGTGCCAGCAGCTCACATAAGGACAGGGTACACCGCACAGATACGCAGTATTTT.

This clone was seen once. The rearrangement joins TRBV7-7 to TRBJ2-3; 8 nucleotides match TRBD2. V trimming: 5 bases; J trimming: 3 bases; junction bases outside the gene matches: 13. From germline, CDR1 is SSHAT and CDR2 FNYEAQ (reference sequence). This CDR3 region has 17 residues. The CDR3 nucleotides are TGTGCCAGCAGCCCCAACGTGGTAGCGGGATGGACAGATACGCAGTATTTT. Protein sequence: CASSPNVVAGWTDTQYF.

The chain carries TRBV19 and TRBJ1-1; D uncertain. V was shortened by 6 bases and J by 3 bases, with 29 bases between the two germline ends. The germline V gene encodes CDR1 LNHDA and CDR2 SQIVND (reference sequence). CDR3 length: 19 residues. The chain's CDR3 is CASRISGFMGSGRDTEAFF. The CDR3 coding sequence is TGTGCCAGTAGGATATCCGGGTTTATGGGCAGTGGTCGCGACACTGAAGCTTTCTTT.

The chain has TRBV27 and TRBJ1-2, with D possibly matching TRBD1 (5 bases). The CDR3 spans 14 residues. From germline, CDR1 is MNHEY and CDR2 SMNVEV (reference sequence). V was trimmed by 2 bases and J by 7 bases, leaving 14 bases between them. The CDR3 reads CASSLNQRGGGYTF. The CDR3 nucleotides are TGTGCCAGCAGTTTAAATCAGAGGGGAGGTGGCTACACCTTC.

The chain uses TRBV7-6 and TRBJ1-2, with 7 bases matching TRBD1. Germline assignment: CDR1 SGHVS and CDR2 FNYEAQ. V shed 4 bases, J shed 0 bases, and the junction held 5 bases outside the gene matches. This CDR3 contains 15 residues. The CDR3 region is CASSYRQGPNYGYTF. Written as DNA, the CDR3 is TGTGCCAGCAGCTACCGACAGGGCCCTAACTATGGCTACACCTTC.

This chain links TRBV11-2 with TRBJ2-4, with D unresolved. The CDR3 has 16 amino acids. Germline assignment: CDR1 SGHAT and CDR2 FQNNGV. The V gene lost 3 bases and the J gene lost 1 base, with 13 bases spanning the gap. CDR3 nucleotide sequence: TGTGCCAGCAGCTTGGTTCGACCCGGGGCCAAAAACATTCAGTACTTC. Its translation is CASSLVRPGAKNIQYF.

This clone was found once. V usage is TRBV2 and J usage is TRBJ2-3; D gene ambiguous. The germline V gene encodes CDR1 SNHLY and CDR2 FYNNEI. This CDR3 region has 15 residues. The V end lost 3 bases, the J end lost 3 bases, and 13 bases lay between the germline ends. CDR3 DNA sequence: TGTGCCAGCAGTGAGACTCCTACTCCGACAGATACGCAGTATTTT. As protein: CASSETPTPTDTQYF. Based on the CDR3 plus reference TRBV2 and TRBJ2-3, the full variable domain is EPEVTQTPSHQVTQMGQEVILRCVPISNHLYFYWYRQILGQKVEFLVSFYNNEISEKSEIFDDQFSVERPDGSNFTLKIRSTKLEDSAMYFCASSETPTPTDTQYFGPGTRLTVL.

This chain links TRBV5-1 with TRBJ2-5; no firm D call. The CDR3 contains 13 residues. V was trimmed by 3 bases and J by 0 bases, leaving 6 bases between them. Germline CDR1 SGHRS, CDR2 YFSETQ. This CDR3 reads CASSSQNQETQYF. The CDR3 coding sequence is TGCGCCAGCAGCTCCCAAAACCAAGAGACCCAGTACTTC.

This rearrangement joins TRBV7-9 to TRBJ2-3; 8 bases fit TRBD2. Looked up from germline, CDR1 is SEHNR and CDR2 is FQNEAQ (reference sequence). The trim removed 3 bases at V and 4 bases at J, leaving 6 bases unmatched. CDR3 length: 15 amino acids. The CDR3 reads CASSFTSGLADTQYF. CDR3 nucleotides: TGTGCCAGCAGCTTCACTAGCGGCCTCGCAGATACGCAGTATTTT. Filled out from reference TRBV7-9 and TRBJ2-3, the complete variable domain reads DTGVSQNPRHKITKRGQNVTFRCDPISEHNRLYWYRQTLGQGPEFLTYFQNEAQLEKSRLLSDRFSAERPKGSFSTLEIQRTEQGDSAMYLCASSFTSGLADTQYFGPGTRLTVL.

This clone has only one observation. The chain joins TRBV7-8 to TRBJ2-7, with 7 bases that match TRBD2. Germline V gives CDR1 SGHVS, CDR2 FQNEAQ. The V gene end was trimmed by 5 bases and the J gene end by 0 bases; junction bases not matched to a gene: 7. The CDR3 runs to 15 residues. In nucleotides, the CDR3 is TGTGCCAGCAGCCCAGCGGGAATCATCTCCTACGAGCAGTACTTC. Translating it yields CASSPAGIISYEQYF.

The genes are TRBV7-2 and TRBJ2-1; D not certain. In germline, CDR1 is SGHTA, CDR2 FQGNSA. This CDR3 is 12 amino acids long. Between the trimmed V and J ends, which lost 4 bases and 9 bases, there was a span of 10 bases. CDR3 sequence (DNA): TGTGCCAGCAGCTCCTTCTCGGGTGAGCAGTTCTTC. Its protein product is CASSSFSGEQFF.

Concerning this clone: Other DNA sequences within the sample encode an identical CDR3. The chain couples TRBV7-9 to TRBJ1-5, with a weak D call TRBD1 (5 bases). The CDR3 is 15 amino acids. Looked up from germline, CDR1 is SEHNR and CDR2 is FQNEAQ (reference sequence). V lost 0 bases, J lost 1 base, and 7 bases lay in between. The chain's CDR3 is CASSLAGGSNQPQHF. The CDR3 bases are TGTGCCAGCAGCTTAGCGGGGGGAAGCAATCAGCCCCAGCATTTT.

V and J are TRBV11-3 and TRBJ1-1; D is undetermined. V lost 3 bases and J 4 bases, leaving 12 bases between the germline ends. The CDR3 spans 14 residues. CDR1 SGHNT and CDR2 YENEEA come from the germline V gene. This CDR3 reads CASSFSGSGTEAFF. The CDR3 nucleotides read TGTGCCAGCAGCTTCTCCGGGAGTGGCACTGAAGCTTTCTTT.

The chain joins TRBV25-1 to TRBJ1-2; D is perhaps TRBD1 (5 bases). CDR1 and CDR2 (germline): MGHDK, SYGVNS. Trimming cost V 5 bases and J 4 bases, with 14 bases left between them. This CDR3 has 14 residues. CDR3 loop: CASSQGSSGYGYTF. In nucleotides, the CDR3 is TGTGCCAGCAGTCAGGGTTCGTCTGGCTATGGCTACACCTTC.

This chain links TRBV18 with TRBJ1-2; 7 bases are shared with TRBD1. Germline CDR1 KGHSH, CDR2 LQKENI. There are 14 residues in the CDR3. J lost 6 bases, V lost 3 bases, and 7 bases had no gene match. The CDR3 DNA sequence: TGTGCCAGCTCACCCTCAGGGGGGGAGGATGGCTACACCTTC. This translates into CASSPSGGEDGYTF.

V usage is TRBV7-2 and J usage is TRBJ2-3; TRBD2 matches 7 bases. Trimming took 5 bases from V and 0 from J; bases not matched to a gene: 14. In germline, CDR1 is SGHTA, CDR2 FQGNSA. The CDR3 runs to 18 residues. CDR3 sequence (DNA): TGTGCCAGCAGCCCATACACCAGGGCTAGCGGAAGCACAGATACGCAGTATTTT. It specifies CASSPYTRASGSTDTQYF.

Comment on this clone: Other DNA sequences in this sample translate to the same CDR3. CDR3 DNA sequence: TGTGCCAGCAGCCAAGGGACAGGGGGAGAGACCCAGTACTTC. Protein sequence: CASSQGTGGETQYF. The V and J genes are TRBV7-9 and TRBJ2-5, with 11 bases that match TRBD1. The germline gives CDR1 SEHNR, CDR2 FQNEAQ (reference sequence). Trimming took 5 bases from V and 4 from J; bases not matched to a gene: 3. The CDR3 is 14 residues long.

In this sample, this clone turned up once. The chain joins TRBV11-3 to TRBJ1-1; no clear D. There are 14 residues in the CDR3. Germline CDR1 is SGHNT and CDR2 is YENEEA. Deletions cut 3 bases from V and 0 bases from J, with 8 bases between. Here the CDR3 reads CASSFSGLNTEAFF. For the CDR3, the DNA is TGTGCCAGCAGCTTTTCTGGCCTGAACACTGAAGCTTTCTTT.